Listed here are 26 T cell receptor beta chains from one sample, sequenced in a study of CD8+ T cells in alopecia areata. Sequencing templates came from extracted RNA that was reverse transcribed into cDNA. Profiled with immunoSEQ multiplex PCR; TCRdb holds only in-frame clones, not every one. Of roughly 100,000 clones in the sample, around three fifths were seen once. The sample was CD4+ T cells sorted from blood. The origin of the receptors is a human donor in good health.

J is TRBJ1-1 and V is TRBV4-2; weak D call: TRBD1 (5 bases). The V end was cut by 1 base, the J end by 4 bases, with 7 bases between. CDR1 LGHNA and CDR2 YNFKEQ come from the germline V gene. This CDR3 spans 13 amino acids. This CDR3 is CASSQGRATEAFF. CDR3 DNA sequence: TGTGCCAGCAGCCAAGGCAGGGCCACTGAAGCTTTCTTT.

This clone came up a few times. The rearrangement uses TRBV5-1 and TRBJ2-1, with 16 bases matching TRBD2. From germline, CDR1 is SGHRS and CDR2 YFSETQ. Germline trimming cut 4 bases from V and 0 bases from J; bases unmatched to any gene: 7. CDR3 length equals 19 residues. CDR3 coding DNA: TGCGCCAGCAGCCCGCCGGGACTAGCGGGGGGGAGCTCCTACAATGAGCAGTTCTTC. Protein sequence: CASSPPGLAGGSSYNEQFF.

This chain uses TRBV28 with TRBJ2-7; 7 bases map to TRBD1. Trimming cost V 5 bases and J 6 bases; bases outside gene matches: 7. Germline CDR1 MDHEN, CDR2 SYDVKM. This CDR3 spans 13 amino acids. The CDR3 DNA sequence: TGTGCCAGCAGTCCTCCGGGACAGATCGAGCAGTACTTC. This translates into CASSPPGQIEQYF.

The rearrangement joins TRBV5-1 to TRBJ2-7; 7 nucleotides agree with TRBD1. The CDR3 totals 15 residues. J was trimmed by 5 bases and V by 3 bases; bases with no gene match: 11. Germline V lookup: CDR1 SGHRS, CDR2 YFSETQ. In DNA form, the CDR3 reads TGCGCCAGCAGCTCGACAGGGATCCCAGGGGACGAGCAGTACTTC. Translated, it gives CASSSTGIPGDEQYF.

The rearrangement joins TRBV6-6 to TRBJ1-5; D gene uncertain. There are 13 residues in the CDR3. Trimming left V 2 bases short and J 3 bases short, with 5 bases between. CDR1 MNHNY and CDR2 SVGAGI come from the germline V gene (reference sequence). In nucleotides, the CDR3 is TGTGCCAGCAGTTACAGGCCCAATCAGCCCCAGCATTTT. Translation: CASSYRPNQPQHF.

The chain joins TRBV29-1 to TRBJ1-6, with no clear D. CDR3 length: 13 residues. Trimming shortened V by 4 bases and J by 6 bases, and 10 bases separated the two germline ends. CDR1 and CDR2 (germline): SQVTM, ANQGSEA. The DNA of the CDR3 is TGCAGCGTTGTGGTTGGACCTAATTCACCCCTCCACTTT. It specifies CSVVVGPNSPLHF.

Only a few counts were recorded for this clone. Other nucleotide sequences in the sample specify the same CDR3. V gene TRBV29-1 combines with J gene TRBJ1-1; TRBD1 matches at 7 bases. Germline-derived CDR1 and CDR2 are SQVTM and ANQGSEA. The CDR3 length is 14 residues. V shed 4 bases and J 4 bases; nucleotides not matched to a gene: 9. CDR3 sequence: CSVAPGQRTTEAFF. CDR3 nucleotides: TGCAGCGTTGCCCCGGGACAGAGAACCACTGAAGCTTTCTTT.

V gene TRBV29-1 combines with J gene TRBJ1-5; D gene ambiguous. Trimming removed 3 bases at V and 0 bases at J, with 6 bases between. The CDR3 totals 13 residues. The germline V gene encodes CDR1 SQVTM and CDR2 ANQGSEA. The CDR3 region is CSVELDSNQPQHF. CDR3 nucleotides: TGCAGCGTTGAGTTGGATAGCAATCAGCCCCAGCATTTT.

J is TRBJ2-7 and V is TRBV29-1, with TRBD1 matching over 9 bases. Germline lookup yields CDR1 SQVTM and CDR2 ANQGSEA. The CDR3 spans 16 residues. With 4 bases clipped from V and 5 bases from J, the junction kept 15 bases outside the gene matches. CDR3 region: CSVAGSPGTGINEQYF. DNA for the CDR3: TGCAGCGTTGCGGGAAGTCCCGGGACAGGGATTAACGAGCAGTACTTC.

The V gene is TRBV5-1, the J gene TRBJ1-2; D might be TRBD1 (6 bases). Trimming pared 4 bases from V and 1 base from J, leaving 8 bases between. Germline values: CDR1 SGHRS, CDR2 YFSETQ. This CDR3 is 13 amino acids long. The CDR3 DNA sequence: TGCGCCAGCAGCCCACAGGGTAACTATGGCTACACCTTC. It codes for CASSPQGNYGYTF.

There are a few counts of this clone. The chain is built from TRBV7-2 and TRBJ2-3; 8 nucleotides match TRBD2. Trimming at V came to 4 bases and at J to 2 bases, leaving 5 bases not matched to a gene. This CDR3 comprises 15 residues. In germline, CDR1 is SGHTA, CDR2 FQGNSA. CDR3 nucleotides: TGTGCCAGCAGCTGGGGCGGGGGGCCCACAGATACGCAGTATTTT. It encodes CASSWGGGPTDTQYF. The full variable domain, rest sourced from reference TRBV7-2 and TRBJ2-3, is GAGVSQSPSNKVTEKGKDVELRCDPISGHTALYWYRQSLGQGLEFLIYFQGNSAPDKSGLPSDRFSAERTGGSVSTLTIQRTQQEDSAVYLCASSWGGGPTDTQYFGPGTRLTVL.

This clone was seen a few times. V usage is TRBV7-8 and J usage is TRBJ1-2; 7 bases are shared with TRBD1. J was trimmed by 4 bases and V by 1 base; bases with no gene match: 9. CDR3 length equals 16 residues. The germline V gene encodes CDR1 SGHVS and CDR2 FQNEAQ. In nucleotides, the CDR3 is TGTGCCAGCAGCTTAGGCGGGACAGCCTCGGGCTATGGCTACACCTTC. It codes for CASSLGGTASGYGYTF.

This clone was counted only a few times. The chain recombines TRBV7-2 with TRBJ2-7; TRBD1 aligns across 7 bases. In germline, CDR1 is SGHTA, CDR2 FQGNSA. V lost 5 bases, J lost 4 bases, and 11 bases stayed unmatched. The CDR3 totals 15 residues. The CDR3 loop reads CASSRTGVLKYEQYF. In DNA, the CDR3 is TGTGCCAGCAGCCGAACAGGGGTTCTTAAGTACGAGCAGTACTTC.

The CDR3 nucleotides are TGTGCCAGCAGTGAATGGGCAGTACTTCCTCCGAACACCGGGGAGCTGTTTTTT. It yields the protein CASSEWAVLPPNTGELFF. V and J are TRBV25-1 and TRBJ2-2, with D unresolved. The CDR3 loop spans 18 amino acids. Germline values: CDR1 MGHDK, CDR2 SYGVNS. Trimming took 1 base from V and 0 from J, leaving 15 bases between them.

This chain uses TRBV29-1 with TRBJ2-5, with D unresolved. This CDR3 contains 9 residues. V lost 7 bases to trimming and J lost 9 bases, with 9 bases between them. From germline, CDR1 is SQVTM and CDR2 ANQGSEA. The CDR3 nucleotides are TGCAGCGGACCTTGGGCCCAGTACTTC. It specifies CSGPWAQYF.

The chain carries TRBV30 and TRBJ2-1; D gene unclear. Per the germline V gene, CDR1 is GTSNPN and CDR2 is SVGIG (reference sequence). CDR3 length equals 12 residues. V gave up 3 bases and J gave up 0 bases, with 3 bases separating them. CDR3: CAWSPSYNEQFF. Written as DNA, the CDR3 is TGTGCCTGGAGCCCCTCCTACAATGAGCAGTTCTTC.

The chain carries TRBV19 and TRBJ1-2; D call uncertain. Germline V gene data show CDR1 as LNHDA and CDR2 as SQIVND (reference sequence). The CDR3 sequence is 12 residues long. Trimming shortened V by 9 bases and J by 2 bases, and 10 bases separated the two germline ends. Written as DNA, the CDR3 is TGTGCCAGCCGCCGAGGGAACTATGGCTACACCTTC. Its protein is CASRRGNYGYTF.

This clone came up a few times. The chain employs TRBV6-6 and TRBJ2-7, with D hard to call. This CDR3 has 14 amino acids. The germline V gene encodes CDR1 MNHNY and CDR2 SVGAGI (reference sequence). V was cut by 0 bases and J by 5 bases, with 11 bases left in between. CDR3 amino acids: CASSYSDSGNEQYF. The CDR3 DNA sequence: TGTGCCAGCAGTTACTCCGACTCAGGAAACGAGCAGTACTTC.

A few counts support this clone. The chain has TRBV28 and TRBJ2-4, with 7 positions matching TRBD1. The J segment lost 1 base and the V segment lost 5 bases, leaving 8 bases of the junction unmatched. This CDR3 is built from 16 residues. Germline CDR1 reads MDHEN; CDR2 reads SYDVKM. This CDR3 is CASSPTGARAKNIQYF. CDR3 nucleotides: TGTGCCAGCAGTCCCACAGGGGCCCGGGCCAAAAACATTCAGTACTTC.

The chain joins TRBV27 to TRBJ1-1; 9 positions agree with TRBD1. The CDR3 loop spans 15 amino acids. With 6 bases clipped from V and 5 bases from J, the junction kept 10 bases outside the gene matches. Germline CDR1 is MNHEY and CDR2 is SMNVEV (reference sequence). CDR3 bases: TGTGCCAGCAGCGATAACAGGGGGCGCAGGACTGAAGCTTTCTTT. Translation gives CASSDNRGRRTEAFF.

The chain has TRBV4-2 and TRBJ2-2; no clear D. This CDR3 contains 15 residues. Germline values: CDR1 LGHNA, CDR2 YNFKEQ. The V and J ends lost 0 bases and 9 bases respectively, with 14 bases between them. CDR3 residues: CASSQDGVALRELFF. DNA for the CDR3: TGTGCCAGCAGCCAAGATGGGGTTGCCCTCAGGGAGCTGTTTTTT.

The gene calls are TRBV29-1 and TRBJ1-1; D unresolved. This CDR3 is built from 13 residues. The germline V gene has CDR1 SQVTM and CDR2 ANQGSEA. Trimming cost V 6 bases and J 0 bases, with 11 bases left between them. CDR3 bases: TGCAGCGTAGAAAAGCTCTTGAACACTGAAGCTTTCTTT. Residues: CSVEKLLNTEAFF.

The CDR3 nucleotides are TGTGCCAGCAGGGAGGACAGGGTTTACTCACCCCTCCACTTT. Encoded protein: CASREDRVYSPLHF. The rearrangement links TRBV7-2 to TRBJ1-6, with 8 nucleotides matching TRBD1. There are 14 residues in the CDR3. Losses at the gene ends were 6 bases for V and 10 bases for J; bases not matched to a gene: 8. Per the germline V gene, CDR1 is SGHTA and CDR2 is FQGNSA.

This clone appeared a single time. J is TRBJ1-6 and V is TRBV7-9, with unresolved D. The V end lost 5 bases, the J end lost 6 bases, and 11 bases lay between the germline ends. Germline assignment: CDR1 SEHNR and CDR2 FQNEAQ (reference sequence). The CDR3 is made up of 14 amino acids. The CDR3 nucleotides read TGTGCCAGCAGCACGGACCGAAGTAATTCACCCCTCCACTTT. Its protein product is CASSTDRSNSPLHF.

There are a few counts of this clone. The V call is TRBV7-3, the J call TRBJ2-5; the D gene is possibly TRBD2 (5 bases). V was cut by 2 bases and J by 1 base, with 11 bases left in between. The CDR3 totals 15 residues. Germline CDR1 is SGHTA and CDR2 is FQGTGA. CDR3: CASSLYGKPQETQYF. CDR3 coding DNA: TGTGCCAGCAGCTTATACGGGAAACCCCAAGAGACCCAGTACTTC.

The V gene is TRBV4-2, the J gene TRBJ2-1; the match to TRBD2 covers 10 bases. The CDR3 has 17 residues. The ends lost 4 bases at V and 0 bases at J; junction bases unmatched: 6. CDR1 and CDR2 from the germline V gene are LGHNA and YNFKEQ. For the CDR3, the DNA is TGTGCCAGCAGCCCCTTAGCGGGGGGAAGCTCCTACAATGAGCAGTTCTTC. Its translation: CASSPLAGGSSYNEQFF.